This TCR beta chain appears in the sequencing data of a study of vaccination and CD4 T cells after COVID-19. Treatment in this sample: approximately 11-day PBMC culture with coronavirus spike peptide pools or control peptides (ViraFEST assay). From the unexposed donor, CD4+ T cells were collected ahead of the COVID-19 pandemic (2011-2018). Per the germline V gene, CDR1 is ENHRY and CDR2 is SYGVKD. The CDR3 extends over 14 amino acids. V gave up 3 bases and J gave up 8 bases, with 11 bases separating them. Cultured CD4+ T-cell DNA underwent Oncomine TCR Beta short-read sequencing. One entry per CDR3 protein results from TCRdb running MiXCR on the PCR reads. The sample shows thousands of distinct CDR3 sequences, 40% to 55% of them seen only once. This clonotype was picked up a small number of times. Its antigen is not known.

The sequenced sample was CD4+ T cells from blood, cultured in vitro. The chain joins TRBV10-3 to TRBJ1-6; no definite D call. This sequence originates from a human donor in good health. Written as DNA, the CDR3 is TGTGCCATCAGTGACGGTACCGCGTATTCACCCCTCCACTTT. Its translation: CAISDGTAYSPLHF.